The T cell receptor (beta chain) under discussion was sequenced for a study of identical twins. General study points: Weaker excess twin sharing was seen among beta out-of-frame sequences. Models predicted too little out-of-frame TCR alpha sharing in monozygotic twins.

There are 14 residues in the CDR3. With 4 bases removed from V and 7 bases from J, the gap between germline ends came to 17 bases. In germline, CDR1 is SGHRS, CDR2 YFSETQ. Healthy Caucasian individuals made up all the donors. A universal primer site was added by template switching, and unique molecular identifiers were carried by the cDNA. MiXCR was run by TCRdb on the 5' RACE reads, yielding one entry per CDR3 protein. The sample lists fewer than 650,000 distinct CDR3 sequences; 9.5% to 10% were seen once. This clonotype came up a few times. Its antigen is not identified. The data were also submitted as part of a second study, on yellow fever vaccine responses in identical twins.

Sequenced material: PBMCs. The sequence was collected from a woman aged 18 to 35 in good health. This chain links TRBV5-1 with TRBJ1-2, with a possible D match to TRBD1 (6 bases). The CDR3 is CASSRGASKGGYTF. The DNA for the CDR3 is TGCGCCAGCAGCCGGGGGGCATCTAAAGGTGGCTACACCTTC.